The rows below give T cell receptor beta chains drawn from one sample of a study of blood T cell repertoires in COVID-19. Method: immunoSEQ multiplex PCR; TCRdb's copy keeps in-frame clones and lacks some. The sample lists around 100,000 clones, around 90% occurring once. The sequencing sample was made of peripheral blood. The receptors shown here come from a man between 45 and 60 years old with active or convalescent COVID-19. Both conserved end residues are part of each CDR3. A D gene is named only where the DNA matches it firmly. Not all rows give a size; the values are once, few, many and, for expanded clones, a class.

NA,TRBJ2-1,TRBV14,NA,CASSRVVGSEQFF,TGTGCCAGCAGCCGAGTGGTGGGGAGTGAGCAGTTCTTC
NA,TRBJ2-3,TRBV24-1,TRBD1,CATSDPQGAGDTQYF,TGTGCCACCAGTGATCCACAGGGGGCGGGAGATACGCAGTATTTT
once,TRBJ2-1,TRBV5-1,NA,CASSSLTPGVNNEQFF,TGCGCCAGCAGCTCCTTGACCCCGGGAGTCAACAATGAGCAGTTCTTC
NA,TRBJ1-5,TRBV7-2,TRBD1,CASSLVQGAGQPQHF,TGTGCCAGCAGCTTGGTACAGGGGGCAGGGCAGCCCCAGCATTTT
few,TRBJ1-5,TRBV7-8,TRBD1,CASTPMTGPAQPQHF,TGTGCCAGCACCCCTATGACAGGGCCGGCTCAGCCCCAGCATTTT
NA,TRBJ1-1,TRBV11-3,NA,CASSLGMGGEAFF,TGTGCCAGCAGCTTAGGGATGGGAGGTGAAGCTTTCTTT
NA,TRBJ1-5,TRBV6-5,NA,CASSNETPLDWPQHF,TGTGCCAGCAGTAATGAGACACCTTTGGATTGGCCCCAGCATTTT
NA,TRBJ2-3,TRBV5-1,TRBD2,CASSFRLAVQTSTDTQYF,TGCGCCAGCAGCTTTAGACTAGCGGTCCAAACTAGCACAGATACGCAGTATTTT
NA,TRBJ2-3,TRBV9,TRBD1,CASSDGTGRSDTQYF,TGTGCCAGCAGCGATGGGACAGGGCGTTCGGATACGCAGTATTTT
NA,TRBJ1-3,TRBV18,TRBD1,CASSPFDPTWTGGVSGNTIYF,TGTGCCAGCTCACCATTCGACCCCACATGGACAGGGGGAGTTTCTGGAAACACCATATATTTT
NA,TRBJ2-1,TRBV5-1,NA,CASSKDSSYNEQFF,TGCGCCAGCAGCAAGGACAGCTCCTACAATGAGCAGTTCTTC
NA,TRBJ1-1,TRBV12-3/TRBV12-4,TRBD1,CASSLQGAVEAFF,TGTGCCAGCAGTCTACAGGGGGCAGTTGAAGCTTTCTTT
NA,TRBJ2-7,TRBV28,NA,CASSLSPYYEQYF,TGTGCCAGCAGTTTGAGTCCGTACTACGAGCAGTACTTC
NA,TRBJ1-1,TRBV7-9,NA,CASSFTMRITEAFF,TGTGCCAGCAGCTTCACAATGCGGATAACTGAAGCTTTCTTT
NA,TRBJ1-2,TRBV6-2/TRBV6-3,TRBD1,CASSLGQGNGYTF,TGTGCCAGCAGCCTGGGACAGGGGAATGGCTACACCTTC
NA,TRBJ1-3,TRBV18,TRBD1,CASSRDRVENTIYF,TGTGCCAGCTCGCGGGACAGGGTTGAAAACACCATATATTTT
NA,TRBJ2-1,TRBV7-8,TRBD2,CASSLAGLHTLREQFF,TGTGCCAGCAGCTTAGCGGGACTACACACTCTCAGGGAGCAGTTCTTC
NA,TRBJ1-1,TRBV19,NA,CASRPLDTFTEAFF,TGTGCCAGTAGACCCTTGGACACCTTCACTGAAGCTTTCTTT
NA,TRBJ1-5,TRBV18,TRBD1,CASSPGTGVDQPQHF,TGTGCCAGCTCACCCGGGACAGGGGTAGATCAGCCCCAGCATTTT
NA,TRBJ1-6,TRBV7-9,TRBD1,CASSRPTGLSYNSPLHF,TGTGCCAGCAGCCGACCGACAGGGCTCTCCTATAATTCACCCCTCCACTTT